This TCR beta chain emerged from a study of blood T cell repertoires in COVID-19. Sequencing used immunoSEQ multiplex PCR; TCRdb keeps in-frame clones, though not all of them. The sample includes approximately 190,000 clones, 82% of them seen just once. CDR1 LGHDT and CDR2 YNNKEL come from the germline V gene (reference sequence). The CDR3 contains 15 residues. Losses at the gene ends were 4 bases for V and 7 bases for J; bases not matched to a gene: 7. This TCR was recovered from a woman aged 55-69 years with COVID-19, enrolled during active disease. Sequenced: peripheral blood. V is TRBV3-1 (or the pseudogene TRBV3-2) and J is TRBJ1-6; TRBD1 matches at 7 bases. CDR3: CASSPARDRNSPLHF. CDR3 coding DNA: TGTGCCAGCAGCCCCGCCCGGGACAGAAATTCACCCCTCCACTTT.